The sequence of this T cell receptor (beta chain) was determined in a study of shared clonotypes between healthy human individuals. This clone turned up a few times. Its target is unknown. Trimming took 8 bases from V and 3 from J, leaving 14 bases between them. The CDR3 runs 13 residues. CDR1 MNHNS and CDR2 SASEGT come from the germline V gene. The method was immunoSEQ multiplex PCR; TCRdb's version includes in-frame clones alone and lacks a portion of them. The table records about 990,000 clones, 75% to 80% of them present only once. Regarding the study as a whole: Blood was the only sampled material, and tissue repertoires likely differ. The study generally estimated greater richness for naive than memory subsets.

The specimen was memory CD4+ T cells from PBMCs. Subset here: CD45RA-negative fraction. This sequence joins TRBV6-1 and TRBJ2-7; D tentatively fits TRBD1 or TRBD2 (5 bases each). The receptor was derived from a man younger than 30 in good health. Some clones in this sample may be carry-over from other donors' samples. The CDR3 bases are TGTGCCAGCGAACGGGACGGGCTCTACGAGCAGTACTTC. Translated: CASERDGLYEQYF.